This TCR beta chain was captured in a study of T cells in Graves' hyperthyroidism and ophthalmopathy. This clonotype was counted at least ten times. Its antigen is unidentified. Study results and limitations: By a 13 V-J model, ophthalmopathy was set apart from stable hyperthyroidism.

TCR beta CDR3 regions were amplified from RNA. First-round RT-PCR with HTBI primers amplified the TCR CDR3 region. Using its own MiXCR run on the multiplex PCR reads, TCRdb lists one record per CDR3 protein. This sample carries under 350,000 distinct CDR3 sequences, under 25% of them seen once, and the ten largest clones take 50%. This sequence originates from a woman in her forties or fifties with Graves' hyperthyroidism. Sequenced material: blood.

The CDR3: CASSLAGSAEQYF. The CDR3 nucleotides are TGTGCCAGCAGCTTGGCAGGGAGCGCCGAGCAGTACTTC. The genes are TRBV11-3 and TRBJ2-7; D may match TRBD1 or TRBD2 (5 bases each). CDR3 length: 13 amino acids. Germline CDR1 is SGHNT and CDR2 is YENEEA. V lost 3 bases, J lost 6 bases, and 12 bases lay in between.